This T cell receptor (beta chain) is from a study of T cells expressing NK-cell markers. Study-level information: In sorted CD3+CD56+NKG2C+, CD3+CD56+NKG2C- and CD3+CD56-NKG2C+ T cells, TCR beta repertoires were obtained. Serological testing identified most of the eight sequenced donors as HCMV-seropositive and one as seronegative. General study results and limits: Clones of NKG2C+ T cells that had expanded were of unclear HCMV specificity.

5'RACE template switching built TCR beta cDNA with unique molecular identifiers. TCRdb re-analyzed the 5' RACE reads; it lists each CDR3 protein once, without DNA. Its table lists under 200,000 distinct CDR3 sequences. This CDR3 is 13 amino acids long. On this clonotype itself: Its antigen is unknown.

The clonotype comes from a woman aged 18-70 years in good health. The chain joins TRBV12-3 or TRBV12-4 to TRBJ2-7. The sequencing input was blood T cells: a sorted CD56 or NKG2C T cell subset, CD4+ or CD8+ T cells, or bulk PBMC T cells (not recorded which). CDR3 residues: CASRKTQTYEQYF.